Listed below are T cell receptor beta chains from one sample, sequenced in a study of CD8+ T cells in alopecia areata. Only in-frame clones appear in the TCRdb table, and some are missing; sequencing was by immunoSEQ multiplex PCR. The data hold 100,000 to 150,000 clones, with roughly 50% observed a single time. This specimen consisted of CD8+ T cells sorted from blood, obtained at week 0. The receptors originated from a human donor with alopecia areata. CDR3s include the opening cysteine and the closing phenylalanine or tryptophan. A D gene is named only where the DNA matches it firmly. Not all rows give a size; the values are once, few, many and, for expanded clones, a class.

V gene: TRBV6-5; D gene: -; J gene: TRBJ2-2; clone size: few; CDR3 DNA: TGTGCCAGCAGTGTACAGGCCGGGGGGGAGCTGTTTTTT; CDR3 protein: CASSVQAGGELFF
V gene: TRBV2; D gene: -; J gene: TRBJ2-2; clone size: few; CDR3 DNA: TGTGCCAGCAGTGATCCGAACACCGGGGAGCTGTTTTTT; CDR3 protein: CASSDPNTGELFF
V gene: TRBV29-1; D gene: -; J gene: TRBJ2-5; clone size: -; CDR3 DNA: TGCAGCGTTGAAGCAGGGGAATGGGAGACCCAGTACTTC; CDR3 protein: CSVEAGEWETQYF
V gene: TRBV28; D gene: -; J gene: TRBJ1-2; clone size: -; CDR3 DNA: TGTGCCAGCGCGCGGGGGAACTATGGCTACACCTTC; CDR3 protein: CASARGNYGYTF
V gene: TRBV6-5; D gene: -; J gene: TRBJ2-2; clone size: -; CDR3 DNA: TGTGCCAGCAGTTACTTGGACACCGGGGAGCTGTTTTTT; CDR3 protein: CASSYLDTGELFF
V gene: TRBV7-9; D gene: -; J gene: TRBJ2-1; clone size: few; CDR3 DNA: TGTGCCAGCAGCTTTGTAGCGGCCGCCTACAATGAGCAGTTCTTC; CDR3 protein: CASSFVAAAYNEQFF
V gene: TRBV11-2; D gene: -; J gene: TRBJ2-7; clone size: -; CDR3 DNA: TGTGCCAGCAGCTTAGCCGTTTACGAGCAGTACTTC; CDR3 protein: CASSLAVYEQYF
V gene: TRBV19; D gene: -; J gene: TRBJ1-2; clone size: -; CDR3 DNA: TGTGCCAGTAGTACGGGACGGAGGGATGGCTACACCTTC; CDR3 protein: CASSTGRRDGYTF
V gene: TRBV30; D gene: TRBD1; J gene: TRBJ1-5; clone size: -; CDR3 DNA: TGTGCCTGGGAGACAGGGAATCAGCCCCAGCATTTT; CDR3 protein: CAWETGNQPQHF
V gene: TRBV5-1; D gene: -; J gene: TRBJ2-1; clone size: -; CDR3 DNA: TGCGCCAGCAGCTTGGGGTATGGGAACTCCTACAATGAGCAGTTCTTC; CDR3 protein: CASSLGYGNSYNEQFF